This T cell receptor (beta chain) was sequenced during a study of shared clonotypes between healthy human individuals. Germline-derived CDR1 and CDR2 are LGHNA and YSLEER. V dropped 0 bases and J dropped 7 bases, with 14 bases sitting between them. This CDR3 contains 15 residues. Findings and limits, study-wide: A small donor pool kept down the genetic and exposure-history diversity that was represented. With a handful of donors compared, about 5.2% of naive CD4 clonotypes were shared.

As to this clone: What it binds is unknown.

The data were produced by immunoSEQ multiplex PCR, yet TCRdb's version contains in-frame clones alone and is incomplete. This sample has roughly 2.6 million clones, with around 90% found just once. This rearrangement joins TRBV4-3 to TRBJ2-3; D might be TRBD1 or TRBD2, each matching 5 bases. The receptor's source is a man between 18 and 35 years old in good health. Sample: naive CD4+ T cells sorted from blood. Subset described: CD45RA+ positively selected. The CDR3 is CASSQDWDGLYTQYF. DNA for the CDR3: TGCGCCAGCAGCCAAGATTGGGACGGTTTGTATACGCAGTATTTT.